This TCR beta chain was captured by sequencing in a study of technical replicates of blood from a handful of donors. The CDR3 is 17 residues long. With 1 base clipped from V and 6 bases from J, the junction kept 8 bases outside the gene matches. In germline, CDR1 is LGHNA, CDR2 YNFKEQ. The data were produced by immunoSEQ multiplex PCR, yet TCRdb's version contains in-frame clones alone and is incomplete. The table lists tens of thousands of clones, approximately 91% of them singletons. The gene calls are TRBV4-2 and TRBJ2-3; 12 nucleotides match TRBD2. The TCR comes from a human donor in good health. Some clones in this sample may be carry-over from other donors' samples. Sequences were obtained from PBMCs. CDR3 nucleotides: TGTGCCAGCAGCCAAGGACTAGCGGGAGACCCCAGGGATACGCAGTATTTT. Encoded protein: CASSQGLAGDPRDTQYF.